The next 30 T cell receptor beta chains were all read from a single sample in a study of blood T cell repertoires in COVID-19. The assay was immunoSEQ multiplex PCR, and TCRdb's table has in-frame clones only and misses some. The data hold about 280,000 clones, with 70% to 90% observed a single time. Sequenced material: peripheral blood. The source is a woman aged 25 to 39 who had recovered from COVID-19.

In this sample, this clone turned up a few times. This chain uses TRBV14 with TRBJ1-1, with D tentatively TRBD1 (6 bases). Germline CDR1 SGHDN, CDR2 FVKESK. There are 14 residues in the CDR3. Deletions cut 2 bases from V and 3 bases from J, with 10 bases between. CDR3 in amino acids: CASSQLQGDTEAFF. DNA for the CDR3: TGTGCCAGCAGCCAACTACAGGGTGACACTGAAGCTTTCTTT.

CDR3 sequence (DNA): TGTGCCAGCAGCCCGCTGCGAGATACGCAGTATTTT. Amino acid sequence: CASSPLRDTQYF. The gene calls are TRBV7-2 and TRBJ2-3, with D unclear. The germline V gene encodes CDR1 SGHTA and CDR2 FQGNSA. The CDR3 is 12 amino acids. V lost 5 bases, J lost 5 bases, and 8 bases lay in between.

The chain employs TRBV10-3 and TRBJ1-1; 7 bases match TRBD1. The junction had 0 bases not matched to a gene; V was cut back by 2 bases and J by 3 bases. CDR3 length: 13 residues. The V gene's germline CDR1 is ENHRY and CDR2 SYGVKD. The CDR3 loop reads CAISETGDTEAFF. CDR3 DNA: TGTGCCATCAGTGAGACAGGGGACACTGAAGCTTTCTTT.

Within the sample, this clone is medium-sized. The V gene is TRBV5-4, the J gene TRBJ2-7; possible D gene TRBD2, 5 bases. The CDR3 covers 15 residues. Trimming stripped 0 bases from V and 4 bases from J, with 14 bases between. Germline assignment: CDR1 SGHNT and CDR2 YYREEE (reference sequence). The CDR3 bases are TGTGCCAGCAGCTTGGCCTCGGGATTCCCATACGAGCAGTACTTC. Its translation is CASSLASGFPYEQYF.

This clone is a singleton in its sample. This chain joins TRBV14 and TRBJ2-7; 7 bases match TRBD1. The CDR3 has 16 residues. Germline CDR1 and CDR2: SGHDN and FVKESK. The V gene end was trimmed by 3 bases and the J gene end by 3 bases; junction bases not matched to a gene: 11. The CDR3 DNA follows: TGTGCCAGCAGCCAGCACCCCGGGACAGCAGACTACGAGCAGTACTTC. Translated, it gives CASSQHPGTADYEQYF.

This sequence joins TRBV7-9 and TRBJ1-5; D gene unclear. Germline CDR1 SEHNR, CDR2 FQNEAQ (reference sequence). Trimming took 5 bases from V and 8 from J, leaving 16 bases between them. The length of the CDR3 is 14 residues. In nucleotides, the CDR3 is TGTGCCAGCAGCGATGGCGGGTTATTGGAGCCCCAGCATTTT. This translates into CASSDGGLLEPQHF.

As to this clone: Other nucleotide sequences in the sample specify the same CDR3. This rearrangement joins TRBV18 to TRBJ2-3, with 9 bases aligning to TRBD1. Germline assignment: CDR1 KGHSH and CDR2 LQKENI. The CDR3 is 15 amino acids. Unmatched junction bases numbered 2, after V lost 3 bases and J lost 1 base. In DNA, the CDR3 is TGTGCCAGCTCACCCAGACAGGGGGGCACAGATACGCAGTATTTT. This codes for CASSPRQGGTDTQYF.

The V and J genes are TRBV12-3 or TRBV12-4 and TRBJ2-3; D may be TRBD2 (5 bases). The CDR3 extends over 13 amino acids. Trimming removed 6 bases from V and 1 base from J, with 8 bases in between. CDR3 in amino acids: CASRISGTDTQYF. The CDR3 coding sequence is TGTGCCAGCAGGATTAGCGGCACAGATACGCAGTATTTT.

The J gene is TRBJ2-5, the V gene TRBV9, with 7 positions matching TRBD1. The trim removed 4 bases at V and 7 bases at J, leaving 10 bases unmatched. CDR1 is SGDLS, CDR2 YYNGEE, per germline. The CDR3 extends over 14 amino acids. The CDR3: CASSPTDRAGTQYF. For the CDR3, the DNA is TGTGCCAGCAGCCCAACCGACAGGGCCGGGACCCAGTACTTC.

The chain carries TRBV5-4 and TRBJ2-7, with D tentatively TRBD1 (5 bases). This CDR3 is 16 amino acids long. V lost 6 bases and J lost 1, with 20 bases in between. Germline CDR1 reads SGHNT; CDR2 reads YYREEE (reference sequence). This chain's CDR3 is CASTPRKDSLSYEQYF. CDR3 nucleotide sequence: TGTGCCAGCACCCCTCGGAAAGACAGTCTATCCTACGAGCAGTACTTC.

The chain recombines TRBV9 with TRBJ1-1, with D unresolved. Germline V gene lookup returns CDR1 SGDLS and CDR2 YYNGEE. The CDR3 runs to 14 residues. Deletions cut 0 bases from V and 2 bases from J, with 8 bases between. CDR3 sequence: CASSVVSSNTEAFF. The CDR3 region has the DNA TGTGCCAGCAGCGTAGTATCCAGTAACACTGAAGCTTTCTTT.

This chain links TRBV7-8 with TRBJ2-4, with a possible D match to TRBD2 (5 bases). V was shortened by 0 bases and J by 1 base, with 13 bases between the two germline ends. The CDR3 spans 17 residues. Germline CDR1 is SGHVS and CDR2 is FQNEAQ. The CDR3 protein is CASSLARVGQAKNIQYF. In DNA, the CDR3 is TGTGCCAGCAGCTTAGCGCGGGTAGGGCAGGCCAAAAACATTCAGTACTTC.

V usage is TRBV5-1 and J usage is TRBJ2-2; 9 bases agree with TRBD1. Germline V gene sequence: CDR1 SGHRS, CDR2 YFSETQ. The CDR3 extends over 15 amino acids. V lost 2 bases to trimming and J lost 5 bases; unmatched junction nucleotides: 4. The CDR3 loop reads CASSFGQGRTGELFF. CDR3 DNA: TGCGCCAGCAGCTTTGGACAGGGGAGGACCGGGGAGCTGTTTTTT.

The chain carries TRBV29-1 and TRBJ2-1; perhaps TRBD2 as D (6 bases). V was trimmed by 6 bases and J by 4 bases, leaving 13 bases between them. Per germline, CDR1 SQVTM and CDR2 ANQGSEA. There are 13 residues in the CDR3. The CDR3 spells CSVGGLIYNEQFF. The CDR3 DNA is TGCAGCGTGGGGGGACTTATATACAATGAGCAGTTCTTC.

The chain is built from TRBV5-1 and TRBJ2-1; 9 nucleotides align to TRBD2. Looked up from germline, CDR1 is SGHRS and CDR2 is YFSETQ. J lost 0 bases, V lost 5 bases, and 6 bases had no gene match. The CDR3 has 16 residues. Here the CDR3 DNA reads TGCGCCAGCAGAGGCGGGGGGGCCTACTCCTACAATGAGCAGTTCTTC. This codes for CASRGGGAYSYNEQFF.

The chain carries TRBV5-6 and TRBJ2-1, with D possibly being TRBD1 (7 bases). This CDR3 has 15 amino acids. V dropped 3 bases and J dropped 0 bases, with 10 bases sitting between them. CDR1 SGHDT and CDR2 YYEEEE come from the germline V gene. The DNA for the CDR3 is TGTGCCAGCAGCTGGGGGGACAGCTCCTACAATGAGCAGTTCTTC. Amino acid sequence: CASSWGDSSYNEQFF.

The J gene is TRBJ2-1, the V gene TRBV28; unclear D gene. V lost 5 bases and J lost 4, with 6 bases in between. Germline-derived CDR1 and CDR2 are MDHEN and SYDVKM. The CDR3 has 12 amino acids. The CDR3 coding sequence is TGTGCCAGCAGTCTCAGATACAATGAGCAGTTCTTC. It encodes CASSLRYNEQFF. The full variable domain, with the rest looked up from reference TRBV28 and TRBJ2-1, is DVKVTQSSRYLVKRTGEKVFLECVQDMDHENMFWYRQDPGLGLRLIYFSYDVKMKEKGDIPEGYSVSREKKERFSLILESASTNQTSMYLCASSLRYNEQFFGPGTRLTVL.

This clone was recorded many times. Here the CDR3 DNA reads TGTGCCAGCAGCTCCTTGACAGGGAACCCCACAGATACGCAGTATTTT. It specifies CASSSLTGNPTDTQYF. The genes are TRBV5-6 and TRBJ2-3; 7 positions agree with TRBD1. Unmatched junction bases numbered 9, after V lost 3 bases and J lost 2 bases. The CDR3 extends over 16 amino acids. CDR1 SGHDT and CDR2 YYEEEE come from the germline V gene.

The chain couples TRBV4-1 to TRBJ1-1, with no clear D. CDR3 length: 14 residues. The V and J ends lost 4 bases and 1 base respectively, with 10 bases between them. Germline V gene data show CDR1 as MGHRA and CDR2 as YSYEKL. The CDR3 region has the DNA TGCGCCAGCAGCCGTTCCCGGGAGAACACTGAAGCTTTCTTT. This codes for CASSRSRENTEAFF.

The V gene is TRBV6-5, the J gene TRBJ1-5; D perhaps matches TRBD1 (6 bases). Trimming took off 7 bases at V and 4 bases at J, with 14 bases between the two ends. This CDR3 comprises 14 residues. CDR1 is MNHEY and CDR2 is SVGAGI in the germline V gene. CDR3 in amino acids: CASKQGGPNQPQHF. As DNA, the CDR3 is TGTGCCAGCAAGCAAGGGGGACCTAATCAGCCCCAGCATTTT.

The chain links TRBV7-2 to TRBJ2-7; TRBD1 matches at 7 bases. The germline V gene encodes CDR1 SGHTA and CDR2 FQGNSA. This CDR3 is built from 15 residues. The junction had 7 bases not matched to a gene; V was cut back by 5 bases and J by 0 bases. CDR3 sequence reads: CASSETTGSSYEQYF. CDR3 DNA sequence: TGTGCCAGCAGCGAGACGACAGGGAGCTCCTACGAGCAGTACTTC.

Note on this clone: Within the sample, other DNA sequences also encode this same CDR3. V gene TRBV29-1 combines with J gene TRBJ2-5; D remains unclear. The V end lost 4 bases, the J end lost 5 bases, and 8 bases lay between the germline ends. From germline, CDR1 is SQVTM and CDR2 ANQGSEA. CDR3 length: 11 residues. Here the CDR3 reads CSVGPGETQYF. Written as DNA, the CDR3 is TGCAGCGTTGGCCCCGGTGAGACCCAGTACTTC.

The V gene is TRBV7-2, the J gene TRBJ2-1; D gene unclear. CDR1 is SGHTA, CDR2 FQGNSA, per germline. The CDR3 is 14 residues long. Trimming stripped 3 bases from V and 8 bases from J, with 14 bases between. This CDR3 is CASSFSHFGYEQFF. CDR3 DNA: TGTGCCAGCAGCTTCTCCCATTTCGGGTATGAGCAGTTCTTC.

V is TRBV7-2 and J is TRBJ1-1, with TRBD1 matching 8 bases. Germline V gene data show CDR1 as SGHTA and CDR2 as FQGNSA. The CDR3 sequence is 15 residues long. J gave up 1 base and V 4 bases, and 5 bases lay outside the gene matches. CDR3 region: CASSSGQGGNTEAFF. CDR3 sequence (DNA): TGTGCCAGCAGCTCAGGACAGGGCGGGAACACTGAAGCTTTCTTT.

CDR3 nucleotide sequence: TGTGCCAGCCAGCCGGGACAGGGCAACACCGGGGAGCTGTTTTTT. Translated: CASQPGQGNTGELFF. The rearrangement joins TRBV2 to TRBJ2-2, with 9 positions matching TRBD1. V was clipped by 8 bases and J by 2 bases; unmatched bases: 6. The germline gives CDR1 SNHLY, CDR2 FYNNEI. The CDR3 runs 15 residues.

This chain uses TRBV7-2 with TRBJ1-1; a possible D gene is TRBD1 (5 bases). The V and J ends lost 3 bases and 8 bases respectively, with 16 bases between them. The germline V gene has CDR1 SGHTA and CDR2 FQGNSA. CDR3 length: 14 residues. CDR3 sequence (DNA): TGTGCCAGCAGCTTGACTTTTCAGGGAGGGGAAGCTTTCTTT. This sequence encodes CASSLTFQGGEAFF.

The V and J genes are TRBV19 and TRBJ2-5; tentative D call: TRBD2 (6 bases). CDR3 length: 14 amino acids. Germline loops: CDR1 LNHDA, CDR2 SQIVND (reference sequence). Trimming shortened V by 3 bases and J by 4 bases, and 12 bases separated the two germline ends. The CDR3, as DNA: TGTGCCAGTAGTATTACGGGGGAAGGAGAGACCCAGTACTTC. Its translation: CASSITGEGETQYF. The entire variable domain, with the rest obtained from reference TRBV19 and TRBJ2-5, is as follows: DGGITQSPKYLFRKEGQNVTLSCEQNLNHDAMYWYRQDPGQGLRLIYYSQIVNDFQKGDIAEGYSVSREKKESFPLTVTSAQKNPTAFYLCASSITGEGETQYFGPGTRLLVL.

This chain joins TRBV5-4 and TRBJ1-1; 7 bases are a match to TRBD1. CDR1 is SGHNT and CDR2 is YYREEE in the germline V gene (reference sequence). V shed 1 base and J 3 bases; nucleotides not matched to a gene: 6. The CDR3 consists of 15 residues. CDR3 protein: CASSLRQGWDTEAFF. For the CDR3, the DNA is TGTGCCAGCAGCTTGAGACAGGGCTGGGACACTGAAGCTTTCTTT. The whole variable domain, filled in from reference TRBV5-4 and TRBJ1-1, reads ETGVTQSPTHLIKTRGQQVTLRCSSQSGHNTVSWYQQALGQGPQFIFQYYREEENGRGNFPPRFSGLQFPNYSSELNVNALELDDSALYLCASSLRQGWDTEAFFGQGTRLTVV.

The rearrangement links TRBV9 to TRBJ2-7; 8 nucleotides match TRBD2. This CDR3 comprises 15 residues. J lost 0 bases, V lost 4 bases, and 6 bases had no gene match. CDR1 is SGDLS and CDR2 is YYNGEE in the germline V gene. The DNA for the CDR3 is TGTGCCAGCAGCCCGGGGACTAGGATCTCCTACGAGCAGTACTTC. This codes for CASSPGTRISYEQYF.

This clone was counted a single time. J is TRBJ1-2 and V is TRBV19; the D gene is possibly TRBD1 (6 bases). Looked up from germline, CDR1 is LNHDA and CDR2 is SQIVND (reference sequence). This CDR3 has 15 residues. V was trimmed by 6 bases and J by 12 bases, leaving 26 bases between them. CDR3 sequence (DNA): TGTGCCAGTAGCTCCCTCAGGGTCAGGGGAATGGCGAACACCTTC. Translated, it gives CASSSLRVRGMANTF.